These T cell receptor beta chains were read from a single sample in a study of T-cell memory formation after mild COVID-19. TCRdb ran MiXCR on the 5' RACE reads and lists one entry per CDR3 protein. The table shows around 200,000 distinct CDR3 sequences, with 16% occurring only once. The sample was PBMCs or a T cell subset sorted from them (not recorded which). The source is an adult woman who had mild COVID-19 (a few samples of this study predate the infection). Cell type and time point are not known. Both conserved end residues are part of each CDR3. The order of the fields is CDR3 length, V gene, D gene, clone size, J gene, CDR3 DNA, CDR3 protein. D genes are given only for firm matches. Not all rows give a size; the values are once, few, many and, for expanded clones, a class.

len: 15
v_gene: TRBV5-1
d_gene: NA
abundance: few
j_gene: TRBJ2-1
CDR3nt: TGCGCCAGCAGCTTCGCCACCGCGGATGGAAATGAGCAGTTCTTC
CDR3aa: CASSFATADGNEQFF

len: 15
v_gene: TRBV5-1
d_gene: TRBD2
abundance: NA
j_gene: TRBJ2-1
CDR3nt: TGCGCCAGCAGCTTGGAGCTAGCGGGAATCAATGAGCAGTTCTTC
CDR3aa: CASSLELAGINEQFF

len: 16
v_gene: TRBV5-1
d_gene: TRBD1
abundance: NA
j_gene: TRBJ2-3
CDR3nt: TGCGCCAGCAGCTTGTGGCCGGACAGGGGTAGAGATACGCAGTATTTT
CDR3aa: CASSLWPDRGRDTQYF

len: 13
v_gene: TRBV24-1
d_gene: TRBD1
abundance: few
j_gene: TRBJ2-1
CDR3nt: TGTGCCACCAGTGAGGCGGGACAGGAGAAGCAGTTCTTC
CDR3aa: CATSEAGQEKQFF

len: 17
v_gene: TRBV3-1
d_gene: TRBD1
abundance: few
j_gene: TRBJ2-2
CDR3nt: TGTGCCAGCAGCCAAGAGGTCACAGGGGGCCCCACCGGGGAGCTGTTTTTT
CDR3aa: CASSQEVTGGPTGELFF

len: 12
v_gene: TRBV6-5
d_gene: NA
abundance: few
j_gene: TRBJ2-1
CDR3nt: TGTGCCAGCAGTTACAGGCCAGATGAGCAGTTCTTC
CDR3aa: CASSYRPDEQFF

len: 14
v_gene: TRBV7-9
d_gene: NA
abundance: NA
j_gene: TRBJ2-1
CDR3nt: TGTGCCAGCAGCTTAAGGTACTCCTACAATGAGCAGTTCTTC
CDR3aa: CASSLRYSYNEQFF

len: 15
v_gene: TRBV29-1
d_gene: TRBD1
abundance: few
j_gene: TRBJ2-7
CDR3nt: TGCAGCGTTGTTAGGACAGGAGGAGGTGCCTACGAGCAGTACTTC
CDR3aa: CSVVRTGGGAYEQYF

len: 13
v_gene: TRBV12-3/TRBV12-4
d_gene: NA
abundance: few
j_gene: TRBJ1-2
CDR3nt: TGTGCCAGCAGCCTGGGACCAGGCTATGGCTACACCTTC
CDR3aa: CASSLGPGYGYTF

len: 14
v_gene: TRBV29-1
d_gene: TRBD2
abundance: many
j_gene: TRBJ2-1
CDR3nt: TGCAGCGCGAGCCCAGCGGGAGGATGGAATGAGCAGTTCTTC
CDR3aa: CSASPAGGWNEQFF

len: 14
v_gene: TRBV5-1
d_gene: NA
abundance: NA
j_gene: TRBJ1-1
CDR3nt: TGCGCCAGCAGATCACAGGGATTTAACACTGAAGCTTTCTTT
CDR3aa: CASRSQGFNTEAFF

len: 14
v_gene: TRBV20-1
d_gene: TRBD2
abundance: few
j_gene: TRBJ2-5
CDR3nt: TGCAGTGCTAGAGGACTAGCGGGGATGGAGACCCAGTACTTC
CDR3aa: CSARGLAGMETQYF

len: 13
v_gene: TRBV5-1
d_gene: NA
abundance: NA
j_gene: TRBJ2-1
CDR3nt: TGCGCCAGCAGCGCGGTACTAGCAGCCGAGCAGTTCTTC
CDR3aa: CASSAVLAAEQFF

len: 20
v_gene: TRBV20-1
d_gene: TRBD2
abundance: few
j_gene: TRBJ2-3
CDR3nt: TGCAGTGCTAGTACGCTGGCTAGCGGGGGGGCGGGGCCCCCCCAAGATACGCAGTATTTT
CDR3aa: CSASTLASGGAGPPQDTQYF

len: 17
v_gene: TRBV7-9
d_gene: NA
abundance: few
j_gene: TRBJ2-7
CDR3nt: TGTGCCAGCAGCCTCCCCTACCGGGACCCTAGCTCCTACGAGCAGTACTTC
CDR3aa: CASSLPYRDPSSYEQYF

len: 12
v_gene: TRBV5-5
d_gene: NA
abundance: many
j_gene: TRBJ2-6
CDR3nt: TGTGCCAGCAGCCCTGGGGCCAACGTCCTGACTTTC
CDR3aa: CASSPGANVLTF

len: 17
v_gene: TRBV5-1
d_gene: NA
abundance: NA
j_gene: TRBJ1-3
CDR3nt: TGCGCCAGCAGCTTGGCCGCGGCAGGATCATCTGGAAACACCATATATTTT
CDR3aa: CASSLAAAGSSGNTIYF

len: 15
v_gene: TRBV5-1
d_gene: TRBD1
abundance: NA
j_gene: TRBJ2-1
CDR3nt: TGCGCCAGCAGCTTGGAGGGACAGCAGTACAATGAGCAGTTCTTC
CDR3aa: CASSLEGQQYNEQFF

len: 14
v_gene: TRBV6-5
d_gene: TRBD2
abundance: few
j_gene: TRBJ2-1
CDR3nt: TGTGCCAGCAGTGGACTAGCGGGGGTCAATGAGCAGTTCTTC
CDR3aa: CASSGLAGVNEQFF

len: 14
v_gene: TRBV5-6
d_gene: NA
abundance: few
j_gene: TRBJ1-2
CDR3nt: TGTGCCAGCAGCCCAGGGACTCGGAACTATGGCTACACCTTC
CDR3aa: CASSPGTRNYGYTF

len: 15
v_gene: TRBV12-3/TRBV12-4
d_gene: TRBD2
abundance: few
j_gene: TRBJ2-2
CDR3nt: TGTGCCAGCAGCGGCAAACTAGCGGGGGGCGGGGAGCTGTTTTTT
CDR3aa: CASSGKLAGGGELFF

len: 16
v_gene: TRBV20-1
d_gene: TRBD1
abundance: few
j_gene: TRBJ1-2
CDR3nt: TGCAGTGCTAGAGACCAGGGGGCGGGGTCCGCCTATGGCTACACCTTC
CDR3aa: CSARDQGAGSAYGYTF

len: 16
v_gene: TRBV11-3
d_gene: NA
abundance: NA
j_gene: TRBJ1-1
CDR3nt: TGTGCCAGCAGCACCTTCCCGGGACGAGCTAACACTGAAGCTTTCTTT
CDR3aa: CASSTFPGRANTEAFF

len: 16
v_gene: TRBV14
d_gene: TRBD2
abundance: few
j_gene: TRBJ2-1
CDR3nt: TGTGCCAGCAGCCAAGTGCGGCTAGCGGATTACAATGAGCAGTTCTTC
CDR3aa: CASSQVRLADYNEQFF

len: 13
v_gene: TRBV7-3
d_gene: TRBD1
abundance: NA
j_gene: TRBJ2-1
CDR3nt: TGTGCCAGCAGCCCCTCAGGGGGCTATGAGCAGTTCTTC
CDR3aa: CASSPSGGYEQFF

len: 13
v_gene: TRBV20-1
d_gene: NA
abundance: many
j_gene: TRBJ1-5
CDR3nt: TGCAGTGCCTCTCGGGACAGCAATCAGCCCCAGCATTTT
CDR3aa: CSASRDSNQPQHF

len: 13
v_gene: TRBV2
d_gene: TRBD1
abundance: few
j_gene: TRBJ2-7
CDR3nt: TGTGCCAGCAGCCGACAGGGTATTTACGAGCAGTACTTC
CDR3aa: CASSRQGIYEQYF

len: 17
v_gene: TRBV7-9
d_gene: NA
abundance: few
j_gene: TRBJ2-1
CDR3nt: TGTGCCAGCAGCCCCGGGGGCCAGGGCGGGTCCTACAATGAGCAGTTCTTC
CDR3aa: CASSPGGQGGSYNEQFF

len: 16
v_gene: TRBV9
d_gene: TRBD2
abundance: NA
j_gene: TRBJ2-3
CDR3nt: TGTGCCAGCAGCGTAGTGAGCGGGAGGTCTTTGAATACGCAGTATTTT
CDR3aa: CASSVVSGRSLNTQYF

len: 15
v_gene: TRBV3-1
d_gene: NA
abundance: few
j_gene: TRBJ2-3
CDR3nt: TGTGCCAGCAGCCAAAGGATAGCGGACACAGATACGCAGTATTTT
CDR3aa: CASSQRIADTDTQYF

len: 14
v_gene: TRBV27
d_gene: NA
abundance: NA
j_gene: TRBJ2-7
CDR3nt: TGTGCCAGCAGTTTGACCCGGGATACGATCGAGCAGTACTTC
CDR3aa: CASSLTRDTIEQYF

len: 13
v_gene: TRBV6-4
d_gene: TRBD2
abundance: few
j_gene: TRBJ2-1
CDR3nt: TGTGCCAGCAGTGTGGATAGCGGGGCTGAGCAGTTCTTC
CDR3aa: CASSVDSGAEQFF

len: 11
v_gene: TRBV11-1
d_gene: NA
abundance: few
j_gene: TRBJ2-3
CDR3nt: TGTGCCAGTCTCCAGGGAGATACGCAGTATTTT
CDR3aa: CASLQGDTQYF

len: 16
v_gene: TRBV5-1
d_gene: TRBD2
abundance: many
j_gene: TRBJ2-1
CDR3nt: TGCGCCAGCAGCCCGACCTTGAGCGGGAGCAACAATGAGCAGTTCTTC
CDR3aa: CASSPTLSGSNNEQFF

len: 16
v_gene: TRBV5-1
d_gene: TRBD2
abundance: NA
j_gene: TRBJ2-3
CDR3nt: TGCGCCAGCAGCTCCTTTAGCGGGGGGGGAACAGATACGCAGTATTTT
CDR3aa: CASSSFSGGGTDTQYF

len: 12
v_gene: TRBV20-1
d_gene: NA
abundance: few
j_gene: TRBJ1-1
CDR3nt: TGCAGTGCCCGGAATGGCTACACTGAAGCTTTCTTT
CDR3aa: CSARNGYTEAFF

len: 15
v_gene: TRBV19
d_gene: NA
abundance: NA
j_gene: TRBJ2-3
CDR3nt: TGTGCCAGTAGTATCGGCGAGCCCCGCACAGATACGCAGTATTTT
CDR3aa: CASSIGEPRTDTQYF